This entry concerns a single T cell receptor beta chain. The antigen remains undetermined. The record originates from a study of cytomegalovirus exposure and HLA in healthy donors. Study-level findings and limits: The authors listed approximately 160 TCR beta chains as cytomegalovirus-associated. In a later analysis, TCR beta V- and J-gene trimming showed a link to a missense DCLRE1C variant.

The CDR3 spans 11 residues. Trimming shortened V by 6 bases and J by 3 bases, and 3 bases separated the two germline ends. Germline values: CDR1 MNHEY, CDR2 SMNVEV (reference sequence). At the time of sampling, donors were nominally healthy, though unrecorded immune exposures were likely. Primers: 60 Vbeta forward and 13 Jbeta reverse. Sequenced by immunoSEQ multiplex PCR; TCRdb stores in-frame clones only, minus some. The sample has fewer than 150,000 clones, about 73% seen once. The source material was PBMCs. The chain joins TRBV27 to TRBJ2-1; no clear D gene. This clonotype was sampled from a woman aged 45-59 years in good health and CMV-seropositive. CDR3 coding DNA: TGTGCCAGCAGCCACTACAATGAGCAGTTCTTC. Amino acid sequence: CASSHYNEQFF.